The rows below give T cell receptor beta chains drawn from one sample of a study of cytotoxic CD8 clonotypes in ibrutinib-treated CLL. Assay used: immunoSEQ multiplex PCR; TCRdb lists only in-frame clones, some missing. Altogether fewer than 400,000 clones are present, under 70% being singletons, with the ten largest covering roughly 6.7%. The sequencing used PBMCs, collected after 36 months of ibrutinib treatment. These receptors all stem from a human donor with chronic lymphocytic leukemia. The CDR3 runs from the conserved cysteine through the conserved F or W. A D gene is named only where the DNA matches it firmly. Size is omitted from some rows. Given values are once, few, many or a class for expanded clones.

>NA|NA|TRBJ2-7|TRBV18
CASSPASSGRIYEQYF
TGTGCCAGCTCACCTGCCTCAAGCGGGCGAATCTACGAGCAGTACTTC
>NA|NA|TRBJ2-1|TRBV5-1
CASSLPLASSSYNEQFF
TGCGCCAGCAGCTTGCCGTTAGCGTCTAGCTCCTACAATGAGCAGTTCTTC
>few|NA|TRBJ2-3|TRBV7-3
CASSLGWRGFADTQYF
TGTGCCAGCAGCTTAGGGTGGAGGGGTTTCGCAGATACGCAGTATTTT
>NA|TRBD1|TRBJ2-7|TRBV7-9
CASSLEFGQGPSEQYF
TGTGCCAGCAGCTTAGAATTTGGACAGGGACCGAGTGAGCAGTACTTC
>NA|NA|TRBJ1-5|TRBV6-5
CASSPPGVSNQPQHF
TGTGCCAGCAGTCCCCCGGGGGTTAGCAATCAGCCCCAGCATTTT
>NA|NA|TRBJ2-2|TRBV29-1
CSVLQGSGELFF
TGCAGCGTTCTCCAGGGCTCCGGGGAGCTGTTTTTT
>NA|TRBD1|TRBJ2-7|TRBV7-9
CASSLTGGLGYEQYF
TGTGCCAGCAGCTTAACAGGGGGTCTAGGCTACGAGCAGTACTTC
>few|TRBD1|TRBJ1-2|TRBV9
CASSVDRGMSVTLPYGYTF
TGTGCCAGCAGCGTAGACAGGGGGATGAGTGTGACCCTGCCCTATGGCTACACCTTC
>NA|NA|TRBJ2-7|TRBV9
CASSAGLAYEQYF
TGTGCCAGCAGCGCAGGACTTGCCTACGAGCAGTACTTC
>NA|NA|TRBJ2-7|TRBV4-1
CASSSRPGTGISYERQYF
TGCGCCAGCAGCTCTCGGCCGGGTACAGGGATCTCCTACGAGCGGCAGTACTTC
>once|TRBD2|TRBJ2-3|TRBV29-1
CSVVPTSGSSPAIDTQYF
TGCAGCGTTGTCCCGACTAGCGGGTCTTCCCCCGCGATTGATACGCAGTATTTT
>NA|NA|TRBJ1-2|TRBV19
CASSNRRRGAYYGYTF
TGTGCCAGTAGCAACCGTCGAAGAGGGGCCTACTATGGCTACACCTTC
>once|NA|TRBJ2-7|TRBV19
CASSIATDPRDEQYF
TGTGCCAGTAGTATTGCCACTGATCCGAGGGACGAGCAGTACTTC
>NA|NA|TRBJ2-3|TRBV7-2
CASKKGYRDTDTQYF
TGTGCCAGCAAAAAAGGATACAGGGACACAGATACGCAGTATTTT
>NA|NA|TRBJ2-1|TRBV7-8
CASSLVRSQGNEQFF
TGTGCCAGCAGCTTAGTCCGGAGCCAGGGCAATGAGCAGTTCTTC
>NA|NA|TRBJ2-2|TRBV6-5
CASSRWTGNTGELFF
TGTGCCAGCAGTCGGTGGACGGGGAACACCGGGGAGCTGTTTTTT
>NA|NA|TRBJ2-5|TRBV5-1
CASRLDLLPRETQYF
TGCGCCAGCAGGTTGGATCTACTCCCCCGGGAGACCCAGTACTTC
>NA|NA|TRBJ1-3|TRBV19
CASSMLAGTFPGNTIYF
TGTGCCAGTAGTATGTTGGCAGGGACTTTTCCCGGAAACACCATATATTTT
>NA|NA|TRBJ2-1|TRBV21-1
CASSKVSGGLAENYNEQFF
TGTGCCAGCAGCAAAGTGTCTGGGGGACTAGCGGAGAACTACAATGAGCAGTTCTTC
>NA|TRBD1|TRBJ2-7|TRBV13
CASSSRDRGYEQYF
TGTGCCAGCAGCTCCCGGGACAGGGGCTACGAGCAGTACTTC
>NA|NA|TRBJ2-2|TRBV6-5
CASNTATGELFF
TGTGCCAGCAATACCGCGACCGGGGAGCTGTTTTTT
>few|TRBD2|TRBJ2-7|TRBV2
CASREDSGRGYEQYF
TGTGCCAGCAGGGAGGATAGCGGGAGGGGCTACGAGCAGTACTTC
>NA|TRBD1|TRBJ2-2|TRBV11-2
CASSWTGSGELFF
TGTGCCAGCAGCTGGACAGGGTCCGGGGAGCTGTTTTTT
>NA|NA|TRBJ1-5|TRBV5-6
CASSLGGILPQHF
TGTGCCAGCAGCTTGGGCGGAATCCTTCCCCAGCATTTT
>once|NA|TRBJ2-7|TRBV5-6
CASSSTLGGPTRGSYEQYF
TGTGCCAGCAGCTCGACTCTGGGCGGACCTACCAGGGGCTCCTACGAGCAGTACTTC
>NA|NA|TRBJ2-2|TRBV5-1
CASSLDSGNTGELFF
TGCGCCAGCAGCTTGGATAGTGGGAACACCGGGGAGCTGTTTTTT
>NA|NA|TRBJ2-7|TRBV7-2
CASSLPDQFAYEQYF
TGTGCCAGCAGCTTACCCGACCAATTTGCCTACGAGCAGTACTTC
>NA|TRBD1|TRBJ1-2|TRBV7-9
CASSQQGANYGYTF
TGTGCCAGCAGCCAACAGGGGGCTAACTATGGCTACACCTTC
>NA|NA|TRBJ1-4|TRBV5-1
CTSSPRLTNEKLFF
TGCACCAGCAGCCCCCGGCTAACTAATGAAAAACTGTTTTTT
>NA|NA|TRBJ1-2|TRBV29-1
CSVEDEDGYYGYTF
TGCAGCGTTGAAGATGAGGACGGATACTATGGCTACACCTTC
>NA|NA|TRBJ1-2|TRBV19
CASSGADRYGYTF
TGTGCCAGTAGTGGGGCAGACCGCTATGGCTACACCTTC
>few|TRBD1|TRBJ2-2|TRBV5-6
CASSATGTGELFF
TGTGCCAGCAGCGCGACAGGGACCGGGGAGCTGTTTTTT
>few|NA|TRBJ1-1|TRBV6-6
CASRRESFGATEAFF
TGTGCCAGCAGGCGGGAGTCCTTTGGGGCCACTGAAGCTTTCTTT
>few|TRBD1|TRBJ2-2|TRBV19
CASSTTPQGALTGELFF
TGTGCCAGTAGTACAACCCCCCAGGGGGCGCTTACCGGGGAGCTGTTTTTT
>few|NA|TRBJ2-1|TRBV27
CASTKGDEQFF
TGTGCCAGCACAAAGGGGGACGAGCAGTTCTTC